The 2 T cell receptor beta chains in this list originate from one sample, sequenced in a study of T cell repertoires in cytomegalovirus infection. TCRdb redid the calling of the reads with MiXCR, one entry per CDR3 protein. The sample lists approximately 490,000 distinct CDR3 sequences, roughly 10% occurring once. The specimen was PBMCs. Every receptor here comes from a human donor in good health (CMV status not recorded). Some clones in this sample may be carry-over from other donors' samples.

The chain recombines TRBV7-9 with TRBJ2-2, with 7 bases matching TRBD1. V dropped 6 bases and J dropped 1; count of bases not matched to a gene: 5. Germline CDR1 and CDR2: SEHNR and FQNEAQ (reference sequence). The CDR3 covers 15 residues. CDR3 amino acids: CASRPGTVNTGELFF. In nucleotides, the CDR3 is TGTGCCAGCAGGCCCGGGACAGTGAACACCGGGGAGCTGTTTTTT.

This clonotype appeared many times. This chain joins TRBV7-3 and TRBJ2-1; 12 bases line up with TRBD1. The germline CDR1 and CDR2 sequences are SGHTA and FQGTGA. The CDR3 consists of 16 residues. J gave up 7 bases and V 4 bases, and 8 bases lay outside the gene matches. CDR3 sequence (DNA): TGTGCCAGCAGCTCTACGGGGACAGGGGGCAGAAATGAGCAGTTCTTC. It translates to CASSSTGTGGRNEQFF.